There are a few counts of the clone carrying this TCR beta chain. The source of the sample is a study of blood T cell repertoires in COVID-19. Repertoires were generated with immunoSEQ multiplex PCR, while TCRdb's copy carries only in-frame clones and drops some. The sample shows some 180,000 clones, 83% of them seen only once. This CDR3 contains 13 residues. Germline loops: CDR1 MNHEY, CDR2 SVGEGT. Trimming took off 2 bases at V and 2 bases at J, with 6 bases between the two ends. This receptor was obtained from a woman older than 75 with acute or convalescent COVID-19. The sequenced sample was peripheral blood. The chain employs TRBV6-2 or TRBV6-3 and TRBJ2-5; D is unresolved. The CDR3 reads CASSYGQQETQYF. The CDR3 DNA reads as TGTGCCAGCAGTTACGGGCAGCAAGAGACCCAGTACTTC.